The T cell receptor (beta chain) under discussion was sequenced for a study of T cells of healthy individuals. In this sample, this clonotype turned up once. This CDR3 region has 13 residues. V gave up 7 bases and J gave up 7 bases; unmatched junction bases: 8. From germline, CDR1 is SNHLY and CDR2 FYNNEI. From the 5' RACE reads, TCRdb called clonotypes with MiXCR, one entry per CDR3 protein. The sample carries 40,000 to 65,000 distinct CDR3 sequences, 14% to 15% recorded once. The receptor was isolated from a human donor in good health. This chain connects TRBV2 to TRBJ2-5; TRBD2 matches 8 bases. Written as DNA, the CDR3 is TGTGCCAGCACCGAAGACGCGGGGGGGACCCAGTACTTC. Protein: CASTEDAGGTQYF.